A single T cell receptor (beta chain) is shown here with its context. It has no known antigen specificity. It has no much larger one-base neighbor in the sample; base qualities were not kept. This entry comes from a study of cytomegalovirus exposure and HLA in healthy donors (dated by TCRdb to the late 2010s). For the wider study: In an earlier analysis of roughly 590 of the donors, roughly 300 Gb of sequence data and 95 million to 130 million unique TCR beta sequences from about 179 million T cells were reported. Roughly 320 gigabases of sequencing data and around 85 million unique TCR sequences made up an early release that covered 500 to 700 HLA-typed donors. Of the 398 genotyped donors, around 81% fell in the genetic ancestry cluster associated with self-reported Caucasian donors. The study aimed to test whether signatures of past pathogen exposure could be identified by cataloging public T cell receptors. The T cell repertoires of 666 subjects were profiled by immunosequencing and related to cytomegalovirus serostatus. In addition to the first cohort of approximately 670 subjects, a separate validation cohort of about 120 different subjects was used. High-throughput TCR immunosequencing, statistical association of individual TCRs with disease status, and machine learning were combined to predict cytomegalovirus infection status. A later analysis re-examined previously published TCR beta repertoires from just over 650 donors and added high-resolution HLA genotyping to investigate patterns of TCR occurrence. Rather than using new phenotypic data, the later analysis identified candidate immune exposures from TCR beta sequences and from how often those sequences occurred across donors. An earlier analysis of approximately 630 of the donors applied high-throughput TCR beta sequencing to assess whether each TCR beta V gene segment acted as functional or pseudogenic. Donor age, sex, ethnicity and CMV serostatus were compiled together with the repertoire data. In a later genetic analysis, genome-wide SNP genotypes for about three fifths of the 666 donors were used, and that subset was treated as a discovery cohort. Every repertoire in the discovery cohort had been generated on one and the same sequencing platform. Both class I and class II loci were covered by HLA typing, at four-digit resolution. Typing coverage varied by locus: about 629-630 donors for A, B, C, DRB1 and DQB1; 522 for DQA1; over 600 for DPA1; fewer than 480 for DPB1. Because of strong linkage in the cohort, roughly five DR-DQ haplotypes were treated as single units for association and clustering. On average, around 200,000 unique TCR beta nucleotide sequences were sequenced per donor among some 430 genotyped donors of the cohort, with around 19% of those sequences being non-productive.

On the study overall, not on this receptor specifically: A later genetic analysis associated a missense DCLRE1C variant with V-gene and J-gene trimming of TCR beta chains, and an independent cohort replicated the association. According to a later analysis, parvovirus B19, influenza, CMV and Epstein-Barr virus appeared linked to several top co-occurrence clusters. The sequencing pipeline was judged likely to have produced a cluster of highly shared sequence variants as a technical artifact. A later analysis found that TCR association rates varied across HLA loci, with DRB1 alleles showing the most associated TCRs and HLA-C alleles the fewest. When HLA alleles, especially DR and DQ, strongly co-occurred, TCR associations were difficult to assign to individual alleles. In an earlier analysis of approximately 600 of the donors, most TCR beta V segments were observed in productive rearrangements about 87% or about 30% of the time, broadly matching IMGT annotations. According to a later genetic analysis, donors in an Asian-associated ancestry cluster had fewer N-insertions in productive TCRs than the roughly 700-donor mean. Because the 87-base-pair reads could not distinguish some IMGT-functional V segments, including TRBV6-2 and TRBV6-3, those segments were excluded. In a later analysis, most CMV-associated TCR beta chains were found to appear HLA-restricted, with HLA associations seemingly driven largely by CMV exposure. Three of the identified cytomegalovirus-associated TCR beta chains were confirmed in vitro to be specific for cytomegalovirus antigens. The study listed 164 TCR beta chains as associated with cytomegalovirus. Linkage disequilibrium might explain the correlated functional status among segregating V segments, but an unknown experimental factor could not be ruled out. CMV serostatus was the only immune exposure information available for the cohort. A further reported finding was that TCR beta sequences accurately predicted the HLA-A and HLA-B alleles for most subjects in the first cohort. Compared with equally common non-associated chains, HLA-associated TCR beta chains in a later analysis were more clonally expanded and had lower generation probabilities. It was suggested by the authors that the approach could potentially be generalized to other disease states and immunological phenotypes. In this cohort, only TCR beta chains were sequenced, and detectable features were limited by the absence of alpha or paired-chain data. At a false discovery rate of 0.05, a later analysis linked approximately 18,000 TCR beta sequences to specific HLA alleles. HLA typing was unavailable for some donors at each locus, so association tests used only the typed subset. Because counts were too low, approximately 18 rarely observed V segments, including chromosome 9 orphons, were excluded from the earlier analysis of a few hundred of the donors. The classifier was reported to diagnose cytomegalovirus status with high specificity and sensitivity in both the original cohort and the validation cohort. Across donors, most TCR sequences were observed very rarely, whereas some public TCRs were present in many individuals. Roughly uniform sequencing depth across donors was assumed in presence/absence analyses, although this assumption may not hold.

In total, 500 to 700 healthy bone marrow donors made up the cohort. At the time of sampling, every cohort member was nominally healthy, though immune exposures that went unrecorded were likely present. The donor was CMV seronegative and was included in the group of several hundred seronegative cohort members. Every donor gave a peripheral blood sample, and the peripheral blood mononuclear cells from that sample were used for TCR beta sequencing. Genomic DNA extraction from the blood cell samples was performed with the Qiagen DNeasy Blood Extraction Kit. The library was prepared using the immunoSEQ multiplex PCR assay. For the multiplex PCR, a mixture combining 60 forward primers for TCR Vbeta segments and 13 reverse primers for TCR Jbeta segments was used. The CDR3 region of rearranged TCR beta genes was amplified from genomic DNA by a multiplex PCR assay. The amplified TCR beta libraries were sequenced on the Illumina HiSeq System as 87-base-pair reads. On the study's bioinformatics: Across the 700 or so repertoires, a later analysis counted roughly 84 million unique TCR beta chains, some 11 million of which were shared by at least two donors. To remove PCR and sequencing errors, raw reads were error-corrected and collapsed into unique sequences using a nearest-neighbor algorithm that merged closely related sequences. To assign V, D and J gene segments, CDR3 sequences were aligned to IMGT reference sequences. Each retained sequence needed at least a six-nucleotide match to both a V gene segment and a J gene segment. A rearrangement counted as productive if the CDR3 had no stop codons and remained in frame with V and J, and every other rearrangement counted as non-productive. CDR3 was defined according to IMGT convention as the region running from the second conserved V-encoded cysteine to the conserved J-encoded phenylalanine. The earlier analysis of about 530 of the donors excluded any sequence lacking an unambiguous match to a single V gene segment. In an earlier analysis of some 590 of the donors, a V segment was called functional when productive rearrangements were above 56.7%, and segregating when the standard deviation between donors exceeded 5%. A statistical classification framework was built for diagnosing cytomegalovirus status from the catalog of TCR beta chain sequences. A later analysis assigned V and J genes by comparing TCR nucleotide sequences with IMGT/GENE-DB human TR gene sequences. In a later analysis, CDR3 sequences and most-parsimonious VDJ recombination scenarios were assigned using the TCRdist pipeline. In a later analysis, every TCR beta chain was defined by the combination of its CDR3 amino acid sequence and its V-gene family, and reads without a unique V-gene family were dropped. A later analysis removed 592 highly shared, low-generation-probability nucleotide sequences to deal with suspected cross-contamination and a sequencing artifact. For each public chain, a later analysis derived a clonal expansion index from normalized ranks of inferred template counts within each repertoire. In a later analysis, generation probabilities were computed with a VDJ recombination model fitted to out-of-frame rearrangements, and the resulting probabilities were checked against IGoR. In a later analysis, TCR-TCR, TCR-HLA and TCR-CMV co-occurrence was scored with hypergeometric tests, and a repertoire-size bias correction was applied to TCR pairs. To estimate false discovery rates, a later analysis permuted the HLA or CMV assignments 20 times. In a later analysis, co-occurring TCRs were grouped using DBSCAN, with TCRdist sequence similarity added in when clustering inside HLA-allele-positive subsets. Co-occurrence clustering excluded repertoires with fewer than 30,000 or more than 120,000 public chains, plus five with anomalous nucleotide sharing. TCRdb limited this immuneACCESS table to in-frame rearrangements with V and J called. A share of clones is missing; checked studies link under half to unresolved V genes, and the rest is unexplained. Clonal size and the V and J genes are those of that table, whereas D and trimming came from the DNA. Within this sample are more than 150,000 clones, with 75% to 85% of them counted one time only. Roughly 1.6% of the sample rests with the top ten.

CDR1 LNHDA and CDR2 SQIVND were looked up in the germline V gene (reference sequence). The CDR3 sequence holds 17 residues, the cysteine and phenylalanine included. Here the CDR3 DNA is all that survives: 51 bases in frame from base 1. Germline trimming amounts to 7 bases on V and 5 bases on J, with 7 as the count of junction bases outside the gene matches. The sequence joins TRBV19 to TRBJ2-2; 16 bases in between match TRBD2. Sequenced material: PBMCs. This clonotype originated in a man younger than 30 in good health and CMV-seronegative. The DNA sequence is as follows: TGTGCCAGTATTGGGACTAGCGGGGGGGCGTGGACCGGGGAGCTGTTTTTT. It codes for CASIGTSGGAWTGELFF.